This T cell receptor (beta chain) was identified in a study of shared clonotypes between healthy human individuals. Naive CD45RA+ and memory CD45RA-negative subsets were split from CD4+ cells. This clone was counted once. Here immunoSEQ multiplex PCR was the method, and the copy in TCRdb shows in-frame clones only, minus some. This sample has nearly 1,000,000 clones; less than 85% occur once, and the top ten carry around 1.4%. Sequencing input: memory CD4+ T cells sorted from blood. Subset: CD45RA-negative fraction. The TCR originated in a man between 18 and 35 years old in good health.

CDR3 nucleotide sequence: TGTGCCAGCAGCGTGACATTGGACTATGGCTACACCTTC. Its translation: CASSVTLDYGYTF. The V and J genes are TRBV11-2 and TRBJ1-2; D call uncertain. CDR1 and CDR2 from the germline V gene are SGHAT and FQNNGV. CDR3 length equals 13 residues. Trimming took off 5 bases at V and 3 bases at J, with 10 bases between the two ends.